A single sample is the source of the 5 T cell receptor beta chains below, sequenced in a study of Graves' ophthalmopathy and Graves' hyperthyroidism. From RNA, the CDR3 regions of TCR beta chains were amplified and sequenced. First-round RT-PCR used HTBI primers; second-round multiplex PCR followed. TCRdb used MiXCR to reprocess the multiplex PCR reads, holding one entry per CDR3 protein. Of 500,000 to 700,000 distinct CDR3 sequences listed, about 35% are singletons. The sequenced sample consisted of peripheral blood or thyroid tissue (not recorded which). Receptors originate from an adult man with Graves' hyperthyroidism.

This clonotype has a count of ten or more. V usage is TRBV10-3 and J usage is TRBJ2-3, with TRBD2 matching over 15 bases. CDR3 size: 17 residues. Per germline, CDR1 ENHRY and CDR2 SYGVKD. Trimming at V came to 6 bases and at J to 2 bases, leaving 6 bases not matched to a gene. The CDR3, as DNA: TGTGCCATCAGCGGACTAGCGGGAGGGCTAAACACAGATACGCAGTATTTT. Protein sequence: CAISGLAGGLNTDTQYF.

The chain carries TRBV19 and TRBJ1-2; 9 nucleotides line up with TRBD1. Trimming at V came to 3 bases and at J to 2 bases, leaving 7 bases not matched to a gene. Germline lookup yields CDR1 LNHDA and CDR2 SQIVND (reference sequence). This CDR3 has 16 amino acids. Here the CDR3 reads CASSIIQGQGNYGYTF. The CDR3 region has the DNA TGTGCCAGTAGTATCATCCAAGGACAGGGGAACTATGGCTACACCTTC.

V usage is TRBV19 and J usage is TRBJ1-2; TRBD1 might be the D (5 bases). This CDR3 is built from 14 residues. The germline V and J ends were trimmed by 5 bases and 2 bases, with 12 bases remaining between them. Germline lookup yields CDR1 LNHDA and CDR2 SQIVND (reference sequence). CDR3: CASSSGGGNYGYTF. Written as DNA, the CDR3 is TGTGCCAGTAGTTCGGGTGGGGGGAACTATGGCTACACCTTC. The full variable domain, its missing parts supplied by reference TRBV19 and TRBJ1-2, is DGGITQSPKYLFRKEGQNVTLSCEQNLNHDAMYWYRQDPGQGLRLIYYSQIVNDFQKGDIAEGYSVSREKKESFPLTVTSAQKNPTAFYLCASSSGGGNYGYTFGSGTRLTVV.

V and J are TRBV5-4 and TRBJ2-5, with D perhaps TRBD1 (6 bases). V was clipped by 4 bases and J by 5 bases, with 12 bases between them. Looked up from germline, CDR1 is SGHNT and CDR2 is YYREEE (reference sequence). The CDR3 covers 13 residues. For the CDR3, the DNA is TGTGCCAGCAGCGACCAGGGGTCGGAGACCCAGTACTTC. It specifies CASSDQGSETQYF.

J is TRBJ2-7 and V is TRBV9, with 9 bases matching TRBD1. The germline V gene has CDR1 SGDLS and CDR2 YYNGEE. The CDR3 covers 15 residues. J gave up 7 bases and V 0 bases, and 8 bases lay outside the gene matches. CDR3 region: CASSVEQGAIGEQYF. CDR3 coding DNA: TGTGCCAGCAGCGTAGAACAGGGGGCTATCGGGGAGCAGTACTTC.